One sample yielded the 26 T cell receptor beta chains listed below, sequenced in a study of blood T cells in healthy people across ages. A second PCR of roughly 7 to 11 cycles used a sample-barcoded 5' primer and a J-beta primer mix. TCRdb ran MiXCR on the 5' RACE reads and lists one entry per CDR3 protein. The sample contains 1.5 million to 2 million distinct CDR3 sequences, 39% of which appear only once. The specimen was blood. The receptors shown here come from a human donor in good health.

This clonotype was counted a few times. The chain has TRBV6-2 or TRBV6-3 and TRBJ2-7, with TRBD2 identical over 11 bases. Germline lookup yields CDR1 MNHEY and CDR2 SVGEGT. Trimming at V came to 4 bases and at J to 2 bases, leaving 13 bases not matched to a gene. CDR3 length equals 18 residues. The CDR3 DNA follows: TGTGCCAGCAGTTCGGGACTAGCGGTTCCTATCAACCCCTACGAGCAGTACTTC. Its translation: CASSSGLAVPINPYEQYF.

Regarding this clonotype: The junction and the germline gene differ at one end; a read error may be behind it. V and J are TRBV20-1 and TRBJ2-1; 8 bases agree with TRBD1. Germline V gene data show CDR1 as DFQATT and CDR2 as SNEGSKA (reference sequence). This CDR3 region has 12 residues. The CDR3 here is CSARDRGFEQFF. CDR3 sequence (DNA): TGCAGTGCGAGAGACAGGGGCTTTGAGCAGTTCTTC.

This clonotype was seen more than once but under ten times. V gene TRBV20-1 combines with J gene TRBJ1-5, with TRBD1 matching over 10 bases. With V trimmed by 5 bases and J by 4 bases, 5 bases remained unmatched. The germline gives CDR1 DFQATT, CDR2 SNEGSKA (reference sequence). The CDR3 is 14 amino acids. As DNA, the CDR3 is TGCAGTGCTTTGGACAGGGGGGCAAATCAGCCCCAGCATTTT. Translating gives CSALDRGANQPQHF.

This clonotype was recorded many times. The J gene is TRBJ1-2, the V gene TRBV6-5; TRBD1 is a possible D gene (5 bases). This CDR3 region has 13 residues. Germline V lookup: CDR1 MNHEY, CDR2 SVGAGI. The V gene lost 6 bases and the J gene lost 1 base, with 9 bases spanning the gap. Written as DNA, the CDR3 is TGTGCCAGCAGGGGGCCCCTTAACTATGGCTACACCTTC. Translated, it gives CASRGPLNYGYTF.

The table lists this clonotype with a few counts. The chain employs TRBV7-2 and TRBJ1-2, with 7 bases that match TRBD1. The CDR3 is 14 amino acids. Germline lookup yields CDR1 SGHTA and CDR2 FQGNSA. V trimming: 5 bases; J trimming: 3 bases; junction bases outside the gene matches: 6. The CDR3 nucleotides read TGTGCCAGCAGCGGATCTGGGACAGACTATGGCTACACCTTC. It encodes CASSGSGTDYGYTF.

V is TRBV20-1 and J is TRBJ2-2, with D perhaps TRBD1 (6 bases). Germline V gene sequence: CDR1 DFQATT, CDR2 SNEGSKA (reference sequence). The CDR3 contains 14 residues. Trimming cost V 6 bases and J 5 bases, with 16 bases left between them. CDR3 region: CSAENREGTGELFF. The CDR3 coding sequence is TGCAGTGCCGAGAACAGGGAAGGGACCGGGGAGCTGTTTTTT.

This clonotype occurred many times. The gene calls are TRBV12-3 or TRBV12-4 and TRBJ1-6; D ambiguous. The CDR3 is 12 residues long. V dropped 6 bases and J dropped 5 bases, with 5 bases sitting between them. CDR3 bases: TGTGCCAGCAGGGGAGATAATTCACCCCTCCACTTT. Translated: CASRGDNSPLHF.

This clonotype showed up many times. The V and J genes are TRBV5-1 and TRBJ2-6, with 7 positions matching TRBD1. This CDR3 is built from 16 residues. The germline V gene encodes CDR1 SGHRS and CDR2 YFSETQ. V shed 3 bases and J 4 bases; nucleotides not matched to a gene: 7. The CDR3 nucleotides are TGCGCCAGCAGCTCTACAGGGGTAGCGGGGGCCAACGTCCTGACTTTC. Translation gives CASSSTGVAGANVLTF.

This clonotype showed up just a few times. The chain uses TRBV10-3 and TRBJ2-7; D may be TRBD2 (5 bases). Per germline, CDR1 ENHRY and CDR2 SYGVKD. The V end lost 6 bases, the J end lost 2 bases, and 17 bases lay between the germline ends. The CDR3 has 15 residues. CDR3 DNA: TGTGCCATCAGCGGGGTCGAGCGGATTGCCTACGAGCAGTACTTC. It yields the protein CAISGVERIAYEQYF.

The chain couples TRBV20-1 to TRBJ2-5; the D is unclear. V was cut by 3 bases and J by 2 bases, with 7 bases left in between. The CDR3 contains 12 residues. Germline V gene sequence: CDR1 DFQATT, CDR2 SNEGSKA (reference sequence). This CDR3 is CSASLVQETQYF. CDR3 in DNA: TGCAGTGCTAGTCTTGTACAAGAGACCCAGTACTTC.

The chain combines TRBV7-9 with TRBJ1-4; D is ambiguous. With 5 bases removed from V and 8 bases from J, the gap between germline ends came to 21 bases. The CDR3 loop spans 16 amino acids. Germline values: CDR1 SEHNR, CDR2 FQNEAQ (reference sequence). The DNA of the CDR3 is TGTGCCAGCAGCCCCTCTTACGACGTGTTTCAGGAAAAACTGTTTTTT. Translation: CASSPSYDVFQEKLFF. Full variable domain (rest looked up from reference TRBV7-9 and TRBJ1-4): DTGVSQNPRHKITKRGQNVTFRCDPISEHNRLYWYRQTLGQGPEFLTYFQNEAQLEKSRLLSDRFSAERPKGSFSTLEIQRTEQGDSAMYLCASSPSYDVFQEKLFFGSGTQLSVL.

The V and J genes are TRBV20-1 and TRBJ2-1; 7 nucleotides line up with TRBD2. This CDR3 has 13 residues. After removal of 8 bases from V and 0 bases from J, the junction contained 4 bases not matched to a gene. Germline V gene lookup returns CDR1 DFQATT and CDR2 SNEGSKA (reference sequence). CDR3: CSSGVSSYNEQFF. As DNA, the CDR3 is TGCAGTAGCGGGGTGAGCTCCTACAATGAGCAGTTCTTC.

V gene TRBV24-1 combines with J gene TRBJ1-1; D ambiguous. This CDR3 region has 15 residues. V dropped 10 bases and J dropped 0 bases, with 17 bases sitting between them. Germline assignment: CDR1 KGHDR and CDR2 SFDVKD. CDR3 amino acids: CATSANGALNTEAFF. The CDR3 DNA follows: TGTGCCACTTCTGCGAACGGAGCCTTGAACACTGAAGCTTTCTTT.

This clonotype was counted only a few times. The rearrangement uses TRBV12-3 or TRBV12-4 and TRBJ1-4; D possibly corresponds to TRBD1 (5 bases). The CDR3 consists of 15 residues. With 6 bases removed from V and 4 bases from J, the gap between germline ends came to 15 bases. CDR3 nucleotide sequence: TGTGCCAGCAGAGGGACCGCCCAGGTTAATGAAAAACTGTTTTTT. Its protein is CASRGTAQVNEKLFF.

The sample holds a few counts of this clonotype. This rearrangement joins TRBV28 to TRBJ2-7, with 10 positions matching TRBD2. The CDR3 is 16 amino acids. Per the germline V gene, CDR1 is MDHEN and CDR2 is SYDVKM. J lost 1 base, V lost 3 bases, and 6 bases had no gene match. DNA for the CDR3: TGTGCCAGCAGTTTTGAGACTAGCGGGCTGTCCTACGAGCAGTACTTC. Residues: CASSFETSGLSYEQYF. The entire variable domain, with the rest obtained from reference TRBV28 and TRBJ2-7, is as follows: DVKVTQSSRYLVKRTGEKVFLECVQDMDHENMFWYRQDPGLGLRLIYFSYDVKMKEKGDIPEGYSVSREKKERFSLILESASTNQTSMYLCASSFETSGLSYEQYFGPGTRLTVT.

This clonotype was counted at least ten times. The chain has TRBV5-1 and TRBJ2-6, with TRBD1 matching 7 bases. J was trimmed by 1 base and V by 2 bases; bases with no gene match: 6. Looked up from germline, CDR1 is SGHRS and CDR2 is YFSETQ. CDR3 size: 17 residues. CDR3 nucleotides: TGCGCCAGCAGCTTCTCGCAACAGGGGTCTGGGGCCAACGTCCTGACTTTC. Translating it yields CASSFSQQGSGANVLTF. The full variable domain, in which reference TRBV5-1 and TRBJ2-6 provide the parts outside the CDR3, is KAGVTQTPRYLIKTRGQQVTLSCSPISGHRSVSWYQQTPGQGLQFLFEYFSETQRNKGNFPGRFSGRQFSNSRSEMNVSTLELGDSALYLCASSFSQQGSGANVLTFGAGSRLTVL.

The chain links TRBV29-1 to TRBJ2-3, with D maybe TRBD1 (5 bases). This CDR3 is built from 15 residues. The ends were cut back, 0 bases at V and 1 base at J, with 11 bases in the middle. Per germline, CDR1 SQVTM and CDR2 ANQGSEA. The CDR3 bases are TGCAGCGTTGAAGATTGGGGCTGGGGCACAGATACGCAGTATTTT. It codes for CSVEDWGWGTDTQYF.

This clonotype was detected only a few times. This chain connects TRBV7-9 to TRBJ2-3, with 8 bases lining up with TRBD2. The V gene's germline CDR1 is SEHNR and CDR2 FQNEAQ (reference sequence). With V trimmed by 5 bases and J by 2 bases, 12 bases remained unmatched. This CDR3 comprises 17 residues. The CDR3 DNA follows: TGTGCCAGCAGCGCTATAGACGGTAGCGGGGTCACAGATACGCAGTATTTT. Translation gives CASSAIDGSGVTDTQYF.

This clonotype was recorded a few times. This chain connects TRBV20-1 to TRBJ2-5, with TRBD1 matching 8 bases. Unmatched junction bases numbered 3, after V lost 5 bases and J lost 4 bases. CDR1 and CDR2 (germline): DFQATT, SNEGSKA (reference sequence). The CDR3 spans 12 residues. The CDR3 nucleotides are TGCAGTGCTCAAGGACAGGGAGAGACCCAGTACTTC. Protein sequence: CSAQGQGETQYF.

The chain couples TRBV6-5 to TRBJ2-7; possible D gene TRBD2, 7 bases. The V and J ends lost 7 bases and 5 bases respectively, with 15 bases between them. CDR1 and CDR2 from the germline V gene are MNHEY and SVGAGI. The CDR3 consists of 13 residues. The CDR3 DNA reads TGTGCCAGCAATGGGGGGGCTCCCAACGAGCAGTACTTC. Its protein product is CASNGGAPNEQYF.

The chain uses TRBV7-6 and TRBJ1-1; 7 bases match TRBD1. V shed 1 base, J shed 0 bases, and the junction held 8 bases outside the gene matches. The CDR3 spans 17 residues. Germline V gene sequence: CDR1 SGHVS, CDR2 FNYEAQ. The CDR3 sequence is CASSLGFPGQLNTEAFF. The DNA of the CDR3 is TGTGCCAGCAGCTTAGGGTTTCCGGGACAGCTGAACACTGAAGCTTTCTTT.

This clonotype was picked up a small number of times. V gene TRBV15 combines with J gene TRBJ2-5, with TRBD2 identical over 7 bases. The CDR3 extends over 13 amino acids. V lost 8 bases, J lost 1 base, and 4 bases stayed unmatched. Germline V gene data show CDR1 as LNHNV and CDR2 as YYDKDF (reference sequence). The CDR3 DNA is TGTGCCACCGGGGAGGGCCGCCAAGAGACCCAGTACTTC. Its translation is CATGEGRQETQYF.

This clonotype has just a few counts. The chain is built from TRBV12-3 or TRBV12-4 and TRBJ2-3; unclear D gene. Trimming stripped 2 bases from V and 0 bases from J, with 12 bases between. The CDR3 sequence is 16 residues long. The CDR3 DNA follows: TGTGCCAGCAGTTTATCTGCCAGACCTAGCACAGATACGCAGTATTTT. This codes for CASSLSARPSTDTQYF.

This clonotype has more than one count but fewer than ten. This chain connects TRBV6-5 to TRBJ2-1, with 7 bases lining up with TRBD1. Germline-derived CDR1 and CDR2 are MNHEY and SVGAGI. V shed 5 bases, J shed 5 bases, and the junction held 6 bases outside the gene matches. The CDR3 is made up of 14 amino acids. The CDR3 reads CASSPGTVNNEQFF. CDR3 DNA sequence: TGTGCCAGCAGTCCAGGGACAGTCAACAATGAGCAGTTCTTC.

The CDR3 nucleotides read TGTGCCAGCAGTCCTGACCCCGATCCAACTAATGAAAAACTGTTTTTT. Amino acid sequence: CASSPDPDPTNEKLFF. The genes are TRBV9 and TRBJ1-4; D gene unclear. V lost 5 bases, J lost 0 bases, and 14 bases lay in between. The CDR3 runs to 16 residues. The germline V gene encodes CDR1 SGDLS and CDR2 YYNGEE.

This clonotype was counted only a few times. V usage is TRBV5-1 and J usage is TRBJ1-1; D not resolved. Per germline, CDR1 SGHRS and CDR2 YFSETQ. Trimming shortened V by 2 bases and J by 1 base, and 9 bases separated the two germline ends. The CDR3 consists of 14 residues. The CDR3 is CASSFGMGNTEAFF. The DNA for the CDR3 is TGCGCCAGCAGCTTCGGTATGGGGAACACTGAAGCTTTCTTT.